Listed below are T cell receptor beta chains from one sample, sequenced in a study of control samples from healthy donors and cancer patients. Profiling relied on immunoSEQ multiplex PCR, and the TCRdb table lists in-frame clones only, not all of them. The table lists under 85,000 clones, roughly 93% of them singletons, with around 1.3% in the top ten. Sequenced: PBMCs. The receptors here all came from a middle-aged woman with lung cancer. Each CDR3 is given with its conserved first and last residue. The D gene is left open where the match is weak. The listing skips clone size in some rows; elsewhere it reads once, few, many or a size class.

abundance	v_gene	d_gene	len	j_gene	CDR3nt	CDR3aa
.	TRBV9	TRBD1	14	TRBJ2-3	TGTGCCAGCAGCTCAGGGGGCGGCACAGATACGCAGTATTTT	CASSSGGGTDTQYF
.	TRBV6-5	TRBD1	14	TRBJ1-5	TGTGCCAGCAGTACGGGACAGAAGAATCAGCCCCAGCATTTT	CASSTGQKNQPQHF
.	TRBV7-9	.	15	TRBJ2-1	TGTGCCAGCAGCTTACCAGACAGGAATTACAATGAGCAGTTCTTC	CASSLPDRNYNEQFF
.	TRBV7-8	.	15	TRBJ2-2	TGTGCCAGCGGATGGGGTGATAGGGTCACCGGGGAGCTGTTTTTT	CASGWGDRVTGELFF
.	TRBV5-5	.	15	TRBJ2-1	TGTGCCAGCAGTGGGACACTGGGCTCCTACAATGAGCAGTTCTTC	CASSGTLGSYNEQFF
.	TRBV28	.	16	TRBJ1-5	TGTGCCAGCAGGCCTCTCCTGCTGGGGGGAGATCAGCCCCAGCATTTT	CASRPLLLGGDQPQHF
.	TRBV3-1/TRBV3-2	.	17	TRBJ2-5	TGTGCCAGCAGCCAAGATATACTTGGCGCAACCCAAGAGACCCAGTACTTC	CASSQDILGATQETQYF
.	TRBV11-3	.	14	TRBJ2-1	TGTGCCAGCAGCCAAGGGTATCGAGACAATGAGCAGTTCTTC	CASSQGYRDNEQFF
.	TRBV7-9	.	14	TRBJ2-7	TGTGCCAGCAGCTTAGCCCAACAGGGATCCGAGCAGTACTTC	CASSLAQQGSEQYF
.	TRBV9	.	11	TRBJ1-2	TGTGCCAGCAGCGGTGTGTATGGCTACACCTTC	CASSGVYGYTF
.	TRBV9	.	15	TRBJ1-3	TGTGCCAGCAGCGTTCCGAGTGATGCTGGAAACACCATATATTTT	CASSVPSDAGNTIYF
once	TRBV5-1	.	17	TRBJ1-1	TGCGCCAGCAGCATCCCCACGGGGGAGCGGTGGGACACTGAAGCTTTCTTT	CASSIPTGERWDTEAFF
.	TRBV4-1	.	15	TRBJ1-1	TGCGCCAGCAGCCAAGAAGTGACAGCGAACACTGAAGCTTTCTTT	CASSQEVTANTEAFF
.	TRBV28	TRBD2	15	TRBJ2-1	TGTGCCAGCATCTCCACTAGCGGGGGCTCAAATGAGCAGTTCTTC	CASISTSGGSNEQFF
.	TRBV4-1	TRBD2	17	TRBJ2-3	TGCGCCAGCAGGTTTACTAGCGGGGGGCCCTATCTCAATACGCAGTATTTT	CASRFTSGGPYLNTQYF